These 23 T cell receptor beta chains originate from one sample sequenced in a study of response to subunit inactivated influenza vaccine. TCRdb ran MiXCR on the RT-PCR reads and lists one entry per CDR3 protein. The sample carries hundreds of thousands of distinct CDR3 sequences, over 10% recorded once. Sequencing used PBMCs from blood, obtained about 40 days after vaccination. These receptors came from a man in his fifties who received an inactivated influenza vaccine.

This clonotype has just a few counts. This rearrangement joins TRBV10-3 to TRBJ2-1; 7 bases line up with TRBD2. The CDR3 is 15 amino acids. V gave up 4 bases and J gave up 1 base; unmatched junction bases: 4. Germline V CDR1 and CDR2: ENHRY, SYGVKD. DNA for the CDR3: TGTGCCATCAGTGGGGGGGGGGTATCCTACAATGAGCAGTTCTTC. It translates to CAISGGGVSYNEQFF.

This clonotype was picked up a small number of times. The chain recombines TRBV5-1 with TRBJ2-5; tentatively, D is TRBD2 (5 bases). Trimming took off 3 bases at V and 2 bases at J, with 11 bases between the two ends. The CDR3 spans 14 residues. Germline V lookup: CDR1 SGHRS, CDR2 YFSETQ. The CDR3 region has the DNA TGCGCCAGCAGCTGGGGAGCGACACAAGAGACCCAGTACTTC. Translating gives CASSWGATQETQYF.

The gene calls are TRBV20-1 and TRBJ2-7; TRBD1 aligns across 7 bases. The CDR3 spans 13 residues. Germline lookup yields CDR1 DFQATT and CDR2 SNEGSKA (reference sequence). V shed 6 bases, J shed 7 bases, and the junction held 12 bases outside the gene matches. CDR3: CSAPDRAFGEQYF. The CDR3 bases are TGCAGTGCCCCCGACAGGGCCTTCGGGGAGCAGTACTTC.

This clonotype was observed at least ten times. V is TRBV29-1 and J is TRBJ2-1; 7 bases align to TRBD2. Germline CDR1 is SQVTM and CDR2 is ANQGSEA. CDR3 size: 11 residues. J was trimmed by 7 bases and V by 4 bases; bases with no gene match: 1. Here the CDR3 reads CSVGEGNEQFF. The CDR3 nucleotides are TGCAGCGTTGGGGAGGGTAATGAGCAGTTCTTC.

The chain carries TRBV4-2 and TRBJ2-5; TRBD2 matches at 9 bases. CDR3 length equals 16 residues. The germline V gene encodes CDR1 LGHNA and CDR2 YNFKEQ. V trimming: 1 base; J trimming: 0 bases; junction bases outside the gene matches: 3. CDR3 loop: CASSQVSSGDQETQYF. In DNA, the CDR3 is TGTGCCAGCAGCCAAGTCTCTAGCGGGGACCAAGAGACCCAGTACTTC.

This clonotype was detected ten times or more. V usage is TRBV5-1 and J usage is TRBJ1-1; D is unclear. The CDR3 has 14 residues. V was clipped by 0 bases and J by 7 bases, with 13 bases between them. Germline assignment: CDR1 SGHRS and CDR2 YFSETQ. The CDR3 loop is CASSLDPVKGEAFF. Written as DNA, the CDR3 is TGCGCCAGCAGCTTGGACCCCGTGAAGGGTGAAGCTTTCTTT.

This clonotype was counted many times. CDR3 protein: CSVVQDNVNTEAFF. The CDR3 region has the DNA TGCAGCGTTGTCCAGGACAATGTGAACACTGAAGCTTTCTTT. The V gene is TRBV29-1, the J gene TRBJ1-1, with D maybe TRBD1 (5 bases). The V and J ends lost 4 bases and 0 bases respectively, with 12 bases between them. This CDR3 contains 14 residues. Germline V CDR1 and CDR2: SQVTM, ANQGSEA.

This clonotype was counted a few times. This chain uses TRBV28 with TRBJ2-1; D is perhaps TRBD2 (6 bases). The CDR3 extends over 16 amino acids. The ends were cut back, 6 bases at V and 0 bases at J, with 15 bases in the middle. Germline V CDR1 and CDR2: MDHEN, SYDVKM. The CDR3 here is CASSIPPSVSYNEQFF. In DNA, the CDR3 is TGTGCCAGCAGCATCCCCCCTAGCGTCTCCTACAATGAGCAGTTCTTC.

V and J are TRBV20-1 and TRBJ2-5, with D hard to call. In germline, CDR1 is DFQATT, CDR2 SNEGSKA (reference sequence). Trimming cost V 0 bases and J 0 bases, with 8 bases left between them. The CDR3 length is 14 residues. CDR3 bases: TGCAGTGCTAGAGATGGGATATACCAAGAGACCCAGTACTTC. Protein: CSARDGIYQETQYF.

The rearrangement uses TRBV24-1 and TRBJ2-3, with TRBD1 matching over 10 bases. This CDR3 has 17 residues. The V gene's germline CDR1 is KGHDR and CDR2 SFDVKD. The trim removed 3 bases at V and 1 base at J, leaving 6 bases unmatched. DNA for the CDR3: TGTGCCACCAGTGATGCTTGGACAGGGGGTCGCACAGATACGCAGTATTTT. Translation gives CATSDAWTGGRTDTQYF.

The chain combines TRBV11-2 with TRBJ2-1; either TRBD1 or TRBD2 may supply D (7 bases each). V lost 11 bases and J lost 8, with 19 bases in between. Germline V gives CDR1 SGHAT, CDR2 FQNNGV. CDR3 size: 13 residues. The CDR3 region has the DNA TGTGCCTCGGGCTGGACTAGGGGGCATGAGCAGTTCTTC. Residues: CASGWTRGHEQFF.

This clonotype was counted only a few times. V and J are TRBV6-5 and TRBJ2-7, with D uncertain. The CDR3 is made up of 12 amino acids. Trimming pared 2 bases from V and 5 bases from J, leaving 7 bases between. Germline-derived CDR1 and CDR2 are MNHEY and SVGAGI. CDR3: CASSYSRNEQYF. The CDR3 DNA sequence: TGTGCCAGCAGTTACAGCCGGAACGAGCAGTACTTC.

This clonotype appeared many times. This rearrangement joins TRBV12-3 or TRBV12-4 to TRBJ1-1, with D perhaps matching TRBD1 (5 bases). V lost 5 bases and J 2 bases, leaving 9 bases between the germline ends. The CDR3 sequence is 13 residues long. CDR3 region: CASSNGGNTEAFF. The CDR3 nucleotides are TGTGCCAGCAGTAATGGGGGTAACACTGAAGCTTTCTTT.

The chain links TRBV12-3 or TRBV12-4 to TRBJ1-2, with D unresolved. This CDR3 is 16 amino acids long. V lost 7 bases and J 10 bases, leaving 28 bases between the germline ends. In DNA, the CDR3 is TGTGCCAGCACCTCGAGAGGCGGGGTAACGCGGGGTGACTACACCTTC. This codes for CASTSRGGVTRGDYTF.

The J gene is TRBJ2-7, the V gene TRBV20-1, with D perhaps matching TRBD2 (6 bases). Trimming left V 3 bases short and J 2 bases short, with 14 bases between. The CDR3 loop spans 14 amino acids. CDR1 is DFQATT and CDR2 is SNEGSKA in the germline V gene (reference sequence). CDR3: CSASGTPSTYEQYF. CDR3 nucleotide sequence: TGCAGTGCTAGTGGGACTCCATCAACCTACGAGCAGTACTTC.

This chain uses TRBV2 with TRBJ2-2, with D uncertain. The CDR3 covers 15 residues. Per the germline V gene, CDR1 is SNHLY and CDR2 is FYNNEI. The V end was cut by 4 bases, the J end by 6 bases, with 15 bases between. The CDR3 spells CASSALGLDAGELFF. As DNA, the CDR3 is TGTGCCAGCAGTGCCCTTGGGCTGGACGCCGGGGAGCTGTTTTTT.

A few counts support this clonotype. The chain joins TRBV24-1 to TRBJ2-5; the match to TRBD1 covers 7 bases. The CDR3 consists of 15 residues. Germline-derived CDR1 and CDR2 are KGHDR and SFDVKD. Germline trimming cut 2 bases from V and 2 bases from J; bases unmatched to any gene: 4. The CDR3 nucleotides read TGTGCCACCAGTGATTCGGACAGGAGGCAAGAGACCCAGTACTTC. Its translation is CATSDSDRRQETQYF.

The genes are TRBV7-8 and TRBJ2-1; D might be TRBD2 (6 bases). CDR1 and CDR2 from the germline V gene are SGHVS and FQNEAQ. V dropped 0 bases and J dropped 3 bases, with 12 bases sitting between them. This CDR3 region has 16 residues. The CDR3 DNA is TGTGCCAGCAGCTTAGCGGGTAGCGGACTCTACAATGAGCAGTTCTTC. Translated, it gives CASSLAGSGLYNEQFF.

This clonotype was seen ten or more times. The chain combines TRBV7-9 with TRBJ2-7; D is undetermined. Per germline, CDR1 SEHNR and CDR2 FQNEAQ (reference sequence). CDR3 length: 12 residues. Trimming stripped 10 bases from V and 0 bases from J, with 10 bases between. The CDR3 sequence is CATSRGSYEQYF. The CDR3 DNA reads TGTGCCACCTCCCGCGGCTCCTACGAGCAGTACTTC.

The chain joins TRBV7-6 to TRBJ2-7; 11 bases match TRBD2. Trimming took 0 bases from V and 1 from J; bases not matched to a gene: 8. CDR1 and CDR2 from the germline V gene are SGHVS and FNYEAQ. There are 18 residues in the CDR3. CDR3 region: CASSLADGSGGASYEQYF. In nucleotides, the CDR3 is TGTGCCAGCAGCTTAGCGGATGGTAGCGGGGGGGCGTCCTACGAGCAGTACTTC.

In this sample, this clonotype turned up a few times. The rearrangement joins TRBV20-1 to TRBJ2-7; TRBD2 agrees at 9 bases. The junction had 8 bases not matched to a gene; V was cut back by 0 bases and J by 2 bases. Looked up from germline, CDR1 is DFQATT and CDR2 is SNEGSKA (reference sequence). This CDR3 has 16 amino acids. The CDR3 reads CSARDFRREGPYEQYF. Written as DNA, the CDR3 is TGCAGTGCTAGAGATTTCCGGCGGGAGGGCCCCTACGAGCAGTACTTC.

There are a few counts of this clonotype. V usage is TRBV6-2 or TRBV6-3 and J usage is TRBJ2-3, with D possibly being TRBD1 or TRBD2 (6 bases each). The germline V gene encodes CDR1 MNHEY and CDR2 SVGEGT. With 5 bases removed from V and 2 bases from J, the gap between germline ends came to 14 bases. The CDR3 consists of 15 residues. CDR3 residues: CASSRGDGYTDTQYF. The CDR3 DNA reads as TGTGCCAGCAGTAGGGGGGACGGATACACAGATACGCAGTATTTT.

V and J are TRBV7-3 and TRBJ2-2, with TRBD2 matching over 9 bases. V was clipped by 6 bases and J by 1 base; unmatched bases: 3. The germline V gene encodes CDR1 SGHTA and CDR2 FQGTGA. The CDR3 runs 15 residues. The CDR3 loop reads CASSSGSGNTGELFF. CDR3 nucleotides: TGTGCCAGCAGTAGCGGGAGTGGGAACACCGGGGAGCTGTTTTTT.